This T cell receptor (beta chain) was sequenced for a study of radiotherapy plus CTLA-4 blockade in lung cancer. Study-wide context: Among enrolled patients, under 20% responded and 30% to 40% achieved disease control.

Patients had chemo-refractory metastatic non-small-cell lung cancer and received focal radiation plus CTLA-4 blockade that used ipilimumab. Profiling relied on immunoSEQ multiplex PCR, and the TCRdb table lists in-frame clones only, not all of them. The sample shows tens of thousands of clones, around 81% of them seen only once. This clone was seen more than once but under ten times. Antigen unknown. Study conclusions and caveats: Radiotherapy was combined with ipilimumab, and tumor-derived TCR clones then expanded in blood. Early blood T cell clone changes and increased post-radiation serum interferon-beta were reportedly the strongest response predictors.

Germline loops: CDR1 PRHDT, CDR2 FYEKMQ (reference sequence). This CDR3 has 16 amino acids. V lost 5 bases, J lost 3 bases, and 14 bases lay in between. The clonotype comes from a human donor with non-small cell lung cancer who had a partial response to radiotherapy plus ipilimumab. Some clones in this sample may be carry-over from other donors' samples. This chain uses TRBV13 with TRBJ1-6, with D possibly TRBD1 on 6 matching bases. The starting material was peripheral blood, obtained from a patient treated with radiotherapy plus ipilimumab. The CDR3 DNA reads TGTGCCAGCAGCCGGACAGCCTTCAACTATAATTCACCCCTCCACTTT. It specifies CASSRTAFNYNSPLHF. Full variable domain (remainder filled in from reference TRBV13 and TRBJ1-6): AAGVIQSPRHLIKEKRETATLKCYPIPRHDTVYWYQQGPGQDPQFLISFYEKMQSDKGSIPDRFSAQQFSDYHSELNMSSLELGDSALYFCASSRTAFNYNSPLHFGNGTRLTVT.